One sample yielded the 22 T cell receptor beta chains listed below, sequenced in a study of blood T cell repertoires in COVID-19. TCRdb's table, derived via immunoSEQ multiplex PCR, lists solely in-frame clones and lacks some. The repertoire consists of 110,000 or so clones, with around 81% occurring once and the leading ten covering under 5%. The sequencing sample was made of peripheral blood. The receptors shown here come from a woman in her 70s with acute or convalescent COVID-19.

The rearrangement links TRBV4-3 to TRBJ1-1; 8 bases are shared with TRBD1. V shed 4 bases and J 1 base; nucleotides not matched to a gene: 5. The CDR3 is 15 amino acids. Germline-derived CDR1 and CDR2 are LGHNA and YSLEER. CDR3 nucleotide sequence: TGCGCCAGCAGCCCGCAGGGGACAGGGAACACTGAAGCTTTCTTT. It translates to CASSPQGTGNTEAFF.

This chain links TRBV19 with TRBJ2-1; TRBD1 is a possible D gene (7 bases). Per germline, CDR1 LNHDA and CDR2 SQIVND (reference sequence). V lost 2 bases to trimming and J lost 7 bases, with 9 bases between them. The CDR3 runs to 13 residues. In DNA, the CDR3 is TGTGCCAGTAGTATACAGGGGGGTAATGAGCAGTTCTTC. It is translated as CASSIQGGNEQFF. The entire variable domain, with the rest obtained from reference TRBV19 and TRBJ2-1, is as follows: DGGITQSPKYLFRKEGQNVTLSCEQNLNHDAMYWYRQDPGQGLRLIYYSQIVNDFQKGDIAEGYSVSREKKESFPLTVTSAQKNPTAFYLCASSIQGGNEQFFGPGTRLTVL.

The gene calls are TRBV15 and TRBJ1-3; 7 nucleotides match TRBD1. CDR3 length: 16 residues. The junction had 12 bases not matched to a gene; V was cut back by 6 bases and J by 4 bases. Per germline, CDR1 LNHNV and CDR2 YYDKDF (reference sequence). The CDR3 sequence is CATSPKGGLWGNTIYF. CDR3 DNA sequence: TGTGCCACCAGTCCTAAAGGGGGCCTGTGGGGAAACACCATATATTTT.

This clone was found a few times. The chain has TRBV20-1 and TRBJ1-2; 10 bases agree with TRBD1. CDR1 is DFQATT, CDR2 SNEGSKA, per germline (reference sequence). The ends lost 3 bases at V and 3 bases at J; junction bases unmatched: 7. The CDR3 consists of 15 residues. CDR3 residues: CSASMGQGIHYGYTF. The CDR3 DNA reads as TGCAGTGCTAGTATGGGACAGGGGATCCACTATGGCTACACCTTC.

This chain links TRBV7-2 with TRBJ1-5; a possible D gene is TRBD1 (6 bases). Per the germline V gene, CDR1 is SGHTA and CDR2 is FQGNSA. CDR3 size: 14 residues. Trimming stripped 6 bases from V and 6 bases from J, with 15 bases between. The CDR3 DNA reads TGTGCCAGCAGTAGGTCCAGGGGATCTCAGCCCCAGCATTTT. The encoded protein is CASSRSRGSQPQHF.

The V gene is TRBV19, the J gene TRBJ2-1, with a possible D match to TRBD1 (5 bases). Trimming pared 5 bases from V and 3 bases from J, leaving 11 bases between. Germline V gives CDR1 LNHDA, CDR2 SQIVND (reference sequence). The CDR3 is 14 residues long. The DNA of the CDR3 is TGTGCCAGTAGTCCCAGGACAAGCTACAATGAGCAGTTCTTC. Translated: CASSPRTSYNEQFF.

This chain links TRBV5-6 with TRBJ2-2, with 11 bases that match TRBD2. V was clipped by 9 bases and J by 7 bases; unmatched bases: 5. The CDR3 extends over 13 amino acids. From germline, CDR1 is SGHDT and CDR2 YYEEEE. The CDR3 protein is CANPGTSGGELFF. The CDR3, as DNA: TGTGCCAACCCCGGGACTAGCGGCGGGGAGCTGTTTTTT.

Points on this clone: The DNA is omitted, as the CDR3 cannot be located on it reliably, and the CDR3 follows TCRdb's listing. This CDR3 is CASSLRAGDSSYGYTF. The chain combines TRBV7-6 with TRBJ1-2; TRBD1 was called by the table and not checked on the DNA. The germline V gene encodes CDR1 SGHVS and CDR2 FNYEAQ. Both ends counted, the CDR3 spans 16 residues.

V and J are TRBV6-4 and TRBJ2-1, with TRBD2 identical over 8 bases. V shed 4 bases, J shed 5 bases, and the junction held 13 bases outside the gene matches. CDR3 length: 17 residues. Germline CDR1 is MRHNA and CDR2 is SNTAGT. This chain's CDR3 is CASSGTVAGRLNNEQFF. The CDR3 DNA follows: TGTGCCAGCAGTGGGACGGTAGCGGGACGACTTAACAATGAGCAGTTCTTC.

This chain links TRBV7-9 with TRBJ2-1; TRBD2 agrees at 10 bases. Germline-derived CDR1 and CDR2 are SEHNR and FQNEAQ (reference sequence). The CDR3 sequence is 16 residues long. After removal of 5 bases from V and 6 bases from J, the junction contained 10 bases not matched to a gene. This chain's CDR3 is CASSPRLAGDGNEQFF. In DNA, the CDR3 is TGTGCCAGCAGCCCCCGGCTAGCGGGGGATGGCAATGAGCAGTTCTTC. Variable domain in full (rest from reference TRBV7-9 and TRBJ2-1): DTGVSQNPRHKITKRGQNVTFRCDPISEHNRLYWYRQTLGQGPEFLTYFQNEAQLEKSRLLSDRFSAERPKGSFSTLEIQRTEQGDSAMYLCASSPRLAGDGNEQFFGPGTRLTVL.

The J gene is TRBJ1-5, the V gene TRBV7-9, with D tentatively TRBD1 (6 bases). The CDR3 totals 16 residues. The V end was cut by 1 base, the J end by 2 bases, with 12 bases between. Germline CDR1 is SEHNR and CDR2 is FQNEAQ (reference sequence). In DNA form, the CDR3 reads TGTGCCAGCAGCTTAGTAGCTGGGGGCGGCAATCAGCCCCAGCATTTT. It encodes CASSLVAGGGNQPQHF.

The rearrangement links TRBV29-1 to TRBJ2-2, with 10 bases fitting TRBD2. Germline CDR1 reads SQVTM; CDR2 reads ANQGSEA. V lost 6 bases and J lost 1; bases outside the gene matches: 5. This CDR3 has 15 amino acids. This chain's CDR3 is CSVAGTSENTGELFF. CDR3 DNA sequence: TGCAGCGTGGCCGGGACTAGCGAGAACACCGGGGAGCTGTTTTTT.

The V and J genes are TRBV19 and TRBJ1-2, with 8 bases matching TRBD1. V was pared by 10 bases and J by 0 bases, with 4 bases of the junction left unmatched. The germline V gene has CDR1 LNHDA and CDR2 SQIVND (reference sequence). The CDR3 is made up of 13 amino acids. Here the CDR3 DNA reads TGTGCCATACCGGACAGGGCTAACTATGGCTACACCTTC. Encoded protein: CAIPDRANYGYTF.

This chain joins TRBV6-5 and TRBJ2-3; TRBD2 might be the D (5 bases). The CDR3 sequence is 15 residues long. Germline-derived CDR1 and CDR2 are MNHEY and SVGAGI. Trimming stripped 6 bases from V and 7 bases from J, with 20 bases between. The CDR3, as DNA: TGTGCCAGCAGCCGTACCGGCGAGGGTTGGAATACGCAGTATTTT. Its protein is CASSRTGEGWNTQYF.

The chain has TRBV4-3 and TRBJ1-3, with 8 bases matching TRBD1. Germline CDR1 and CDR2: LGHNA and YSLEER. The CDR3 consists of 17 residues. The V and J ends lost 0 bases and 1 base, in that order; junction bases with no gene match: 5. CDR3 loop: CASSQDLGQASGNTIYF. CDR3 bases: TGCGCCAGCAGCCAAGATCTGGGACAGGCGTCTGGAAACACCATATATTTT.

The rearrangement links TRBV6-1 to TRBJ1-3, with D tentatively TRBD1 (5 bases). V was clipped by 0 bases and J by 2 bases, with 17 bases between them. From germline, CDR1 is MNHNS and CDR2 SASEGT. The CDR3 covers 18 residues. CDR3 sequence (DNA): TGTGCCAGCAGTGAAGCCCAGGGAAAAACTATGACTGGAAACACCATATATTTT. As protein: CASSEAQGKTMTGNTIYF.

J is TRBJ1-4 and V is TRBV7-2; 7 bases are shared with TRBD1. The CDR3 has 13 amino acids. The V gene end was trimmed by 3 bases and the J gene end by 8 bases; junction bases not matched to a gene: 3. Germline-derived CDR1 and CDR2 are SGHTA and FQGNSA. CDR3 sequence reads: CASSFAQGEKLFF. The CDR3 nucleotides read TGTGCCAGCAGCTTCGCACAGGGGGAAAAACTGTTTTTT.

The J gene is TRBJ2-2, the V gene TRBV21-1; the DNA was not compared with TRBD1, the D call given in the table. TRBV21-1 is flagged as a pseudogene. CDR3 length: 13 residues. The CDR3 sequence is CASRDRTAGELFF. The CDR3 DNA reads TGTGCCAGCAGAGACAGGACCGCCGGGGAGCTGTTTTTT.

As concerns this clone: A read error is likely, as this CDR3 ends without the conserved phenylalanine or tryptophan. Because the CDR3's place on the DNA is in doubt, the DNA is left out and the CDR3 is given as listed by TCRdb. The chain is built from TRBV11-2 and TRBJ2-7; no check of the table's D call, TRBD1, against the DNA was made. Ends included, the CDR3 has 10 residues. In germline, CDR1 is SGHAT, CDR2 FQNNGV. CDR3 loop: CASSLGTGSR.

The genes are TRBV3-1 (or the pseudogene TRBV3-2) and TRBJ2-3; TRBD2 agrees at 9 bases. CDR1 LGHDT and CDR2 YNNKEL come from the germline V gene (reference sequence). The junction had 15 bases not matched to a gene; V was cut back by 5 bases and J by 0 bases. This CDR3 spans 19 amino acids. The CDR3 here is CASSRGDSGGRLSTDTQYF. CDR3 nucleotides: TGTGCCAGCAGCAGGGGCGATAGCGGGGGCCGTCTTAGCACAGATACGCAGTATTTT.

Only one count was recorded for this clone. CDR3 bases: TGTGCCAGCAGCCAAGGCGTCGCAGGGGTCTCACCCCTCCACTTT. It translates to CASSQGVAGVSPLHF. The V and J genes are TRBV28 and TRBJ1-6; weak D call: TRBD1 (6 bases). The CDR3 is made up of 15 amino acids. The V and J ends lost 6 bases and 10 bases respectively, with 19 bases between them. Per the germline V gene, CDR1 is MDHEN and CDR2 is SYDVKM.

About this clone itself: This CDR3 is also generated by other DNA sequences in the sample. The chain's CDR3 is CASSSTGRTEAFF. DNA of the CDR3: TGTGCCAGCAGTTCGACAGGGAGAACTGAAGCTTTCTTT. The rearrangement uses TRBV28 and TRBJ1-1, with 7 positions matching TRBD1. Losses at the gene ends were 4 bases for V and 5 bases for J; bases not matched to a gene: 4. CDR1 and CDR2 from the germline V gene are MDHEN and SYDVKM. The CDR3 covers 13 residues.